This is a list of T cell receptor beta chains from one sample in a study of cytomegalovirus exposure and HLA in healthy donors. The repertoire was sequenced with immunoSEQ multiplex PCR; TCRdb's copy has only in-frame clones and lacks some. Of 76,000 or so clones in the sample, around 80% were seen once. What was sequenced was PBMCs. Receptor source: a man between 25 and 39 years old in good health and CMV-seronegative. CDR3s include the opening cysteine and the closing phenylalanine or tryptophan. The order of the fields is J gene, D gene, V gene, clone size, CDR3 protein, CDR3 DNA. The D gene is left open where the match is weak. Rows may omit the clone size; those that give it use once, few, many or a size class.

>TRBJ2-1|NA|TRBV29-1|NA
CSGRDTTMKGQFF
TGCAGCGGCCGGGACACCACAATGAAGGGGCAGTTCTTC
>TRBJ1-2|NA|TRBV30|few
CAWSFGSVRSYGYTF
TGTGCCTGGAGTTTCGGGTCCGTACGGAGCTATGGCTACACCTTC
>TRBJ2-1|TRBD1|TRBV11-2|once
CASSYNRGSYNEQFF
TGTGCCAGCAGCTACAACAGGGGATCCTACAATGAGCAGTTCTTC
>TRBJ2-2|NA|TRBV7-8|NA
CASSPYRANTGELFF
TGTGCCAGCAGCCCTTACAGGGCGAACACCGGGGAGCTGTTTTTT
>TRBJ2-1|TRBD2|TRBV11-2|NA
CASSGRGGYNEQFF
TGTGCCAGCAGCGGCCGCGGGGGCTACAATGAGCAGTTCTTC
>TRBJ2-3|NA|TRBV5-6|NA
CASSPNTDTQYF
TGTGCCAGCAGCCCTAACACAGATACGCAGTATTTT
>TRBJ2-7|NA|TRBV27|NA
CASTRGAGRSYEQYF
TGTGCCAGCACCCGGGGCGCAGGGAGGTCCTACGAGCAGTACTTC
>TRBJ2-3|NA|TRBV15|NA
CATSTGGSSTDTQYF
TGTGCCACCAGCACTGGCGGGTCTAGCACAGATACGCAGTATTTT
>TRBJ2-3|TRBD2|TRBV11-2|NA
CASSSSGMEDTQYF
TGTGCCAGCAGCAGTAGCGGGATGGAAGATACGCAGTATTTT
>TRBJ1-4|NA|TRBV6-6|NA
CASSTGSTNEKLFF
TGTGCCAGCAGCACAGGGAGCACTAATGAAAAACTGTTTTTT
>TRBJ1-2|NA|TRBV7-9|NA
CASAGGIHLDGYTF
TGTGCCAGCGCTGGGGGCATCCATTTGGATGGCTACACCTTC
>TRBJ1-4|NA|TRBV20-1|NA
CSASRDEKLFF
TGCAGTGCTAGCAGGGATGAAAAACTGTTTTTT
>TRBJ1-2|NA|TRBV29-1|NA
CSVEKQNSYGYTF
TGCAGCGTTGAAAAACAGAACAGCTATGGCTACACCTTC
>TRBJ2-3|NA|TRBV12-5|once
CASGYGGTDTQYF
TGTGCTAGTGGCTACGGGGGCACAGATACGCAGTATTTT
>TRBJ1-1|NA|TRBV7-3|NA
CASSLTGSLITEAFF
TGTGCCAGCAGCTTAACGGGGAGCCTGATCACTGAAGCTTTCTTT
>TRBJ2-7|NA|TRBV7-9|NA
CSSNSPPGEQYF
TGTTCCAGCAACTCACCCCCTGGTGAGCAGTACTTC
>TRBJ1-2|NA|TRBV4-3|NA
CASSQVTDALDGYTF
TGCGCCAGCAGCCAAGTGACAGATGCCCTTGATGGCTACACCTTC
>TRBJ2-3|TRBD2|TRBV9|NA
CASSAPGLAGGGWDTQYF
TGTGCCAGCAGCGCACCGGGACTAGCGGGGGGGGGATGGGATACGCAGTATTTT
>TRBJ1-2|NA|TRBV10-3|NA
CAISVNREGYGYTF
TGTGCCATCAGTGTAAACAGGGAGGGCTATGGCTACACCTTC
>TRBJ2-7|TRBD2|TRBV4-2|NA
CASSQSAGVYEQYF
TGTGCCAGCAGCCAAAGCGCGGGAGTCTACGAGCAGTACTTC
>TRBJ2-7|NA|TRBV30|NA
CAWRVQGPSSYEQYF
TGTGCCTGGAGGGTTCAGGGGCCCAGCTCCTACGAGCAGTACTTC
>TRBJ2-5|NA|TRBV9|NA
CASSVASGAYETQYF
TGTGCCAGCAGCGTAGCATCTGGAGCGTACGAGACCCAGTACTTC
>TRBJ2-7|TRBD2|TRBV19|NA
CASGLAGAEQYF
TGTGCCAGTGGACTAGCGGGAGCCGAGCAGTACTTC
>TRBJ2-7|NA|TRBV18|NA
CASSPAGPYEQYF
TGTGCCAGCTCACCAGCGGGGCCCTACGAGCAGTACTTC
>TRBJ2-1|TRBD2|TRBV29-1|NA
CSVDPLAGPDEQFF
TGCAGCGTTGACCCTCTAGCGGGACCGGATGAGCAGTTCTTC
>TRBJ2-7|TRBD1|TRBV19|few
CASRSQGLSYEQYF
TGTGCCAGTAGATCACAGGGGTTAAGCTACGAGCAGTACTTC
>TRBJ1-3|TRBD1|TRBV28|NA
CASSPAGGYTIYF
TGTGCCAGCAGTCCTGCAGGGGGATACACCATATATTTT
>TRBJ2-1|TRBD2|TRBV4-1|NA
CASSHRLAGVSEQFF
TGCGCCAGCAGCCACCGACTAGCGGGAGTCAGTGAGCAGTTCTTC
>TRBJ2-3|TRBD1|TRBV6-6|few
CASKTGGDTQYF
TGTGCCAGCAAGACAGGGGGGGATACGCAGTATTTT
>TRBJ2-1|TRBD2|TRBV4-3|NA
CASSQVASGAYNEQFF
TGCGCCAGCAGCCAAGTCGCTAGCGGGGCCTACAATGAGCAGTTCTTC
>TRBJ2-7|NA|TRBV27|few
CASSTAGRYEQYF
TGTGCCAGCAGTACTGCAGGGCGCTACGAGCAGTACTTC
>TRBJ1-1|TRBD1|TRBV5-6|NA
CASSLGQAGGVAFF
TGTGCCAGCAGCTTAGGACAGGCCGGGGGGGTAGCTTTCTTT
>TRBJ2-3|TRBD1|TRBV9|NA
CASSISPGQGGTDTQYF
TGTGCCAGCAGCATATCGCCGGGACAGGGCGGCACAGATACGCAGTATTTT
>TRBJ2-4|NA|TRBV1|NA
CTSSQGRHGDIQYF
TGCACCAGCAGCCAAGGGAGGCACGGGGACATTCAGTACTTC
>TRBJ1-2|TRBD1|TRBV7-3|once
CASSPGTGRGYTF
TGTGCCAGCAGCCCCGGGACAGGACGTGGCTACACCTTC
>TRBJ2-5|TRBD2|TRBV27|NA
CASSRVPGGGLGETQYF
TGTGCCAGCAGTCGAGTTCCGGGAGGCGGACTGGGTGAGACCCAGTACTTC
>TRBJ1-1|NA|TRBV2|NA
CASRQGMNTEAFF
TGTGCCAGCAGACAGGGAATGAACACTGAAGCTTTCTTT
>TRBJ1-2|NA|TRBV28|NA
CASSPPAGGSNYGYTF
TGTGCCAGCAGTCCCCCCGCGGGCGGCTCTAACTATGGCTACACCTTC
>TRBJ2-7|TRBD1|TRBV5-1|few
CASTLDTGGYYEQYF
TGCGCCAGCACCCTTGACACAGGGGGGTACTACGAGCAGTACTTC
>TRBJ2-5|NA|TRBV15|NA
CATSKPGDAETQYF
TGTGCCACCAGCAAGCCGGGGGATGCGGAGACCCAGTACTTC
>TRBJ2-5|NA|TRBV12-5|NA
CASGPGLGGPQYF
TGTGCTAGTGGCCCCGGACTCGGAGGGCCCCAGTACTTC
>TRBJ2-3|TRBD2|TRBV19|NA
CASTMTSGSTDTQYF
TGTGCCAGTACCATGACTAGCGGTAGCACAGATACGCAGTATTTT
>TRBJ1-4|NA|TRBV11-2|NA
CASSLSTNEKLFF
TGTGCCAGCAGCTTGTCTACTAATGAAAAACTGTTTTTT
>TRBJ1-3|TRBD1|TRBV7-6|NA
CASSPGTAGNTIYF
TGTGCCAGCAGCCCAGGGACAGCTGGAAACACCATATATTTT
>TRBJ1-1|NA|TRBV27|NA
CASSPSVNTEAFF
TGTGCCAGCAGCCCGAGTGTGAACACTGAAGCTTTCTTT
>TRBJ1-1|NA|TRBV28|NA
CASGYKLTEAFF
TGTGCCAGCGGTTATAAACTCACTGAAGCTTTCTTT
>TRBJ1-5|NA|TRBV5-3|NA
CARSLGAVNQPQHF
TGTGCCAGAAGCTTGGGGGCAGTCAATCAGCCCCAGCATTTT
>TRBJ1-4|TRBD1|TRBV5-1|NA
CASSLESGGAEKLFF
TGCGCCAGCAGCTTGGAGTCAGGGGGCGCGGAAAAACTGTTTTTT
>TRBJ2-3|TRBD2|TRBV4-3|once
CASSPAQASGGDTQYF
TGCGCCAGCAGCCCAGCTCAGGCTAGCGGAGGGGATACGCAGTATTTT